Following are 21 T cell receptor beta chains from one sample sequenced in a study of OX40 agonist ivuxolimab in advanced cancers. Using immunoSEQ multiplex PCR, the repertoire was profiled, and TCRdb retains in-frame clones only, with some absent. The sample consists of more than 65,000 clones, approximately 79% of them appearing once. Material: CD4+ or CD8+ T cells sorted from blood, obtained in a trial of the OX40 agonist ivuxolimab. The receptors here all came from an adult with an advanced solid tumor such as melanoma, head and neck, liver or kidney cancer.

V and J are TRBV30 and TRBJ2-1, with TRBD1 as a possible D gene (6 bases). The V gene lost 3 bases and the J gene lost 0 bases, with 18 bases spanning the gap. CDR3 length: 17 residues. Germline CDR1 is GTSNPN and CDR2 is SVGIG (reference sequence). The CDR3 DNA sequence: TGTGCCTGGAGCGCAGTTCAGGGGTTCTCCTCCTACAATGAGCAGTTCTTC. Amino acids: CAWSAVQGFSSYNEQFF.

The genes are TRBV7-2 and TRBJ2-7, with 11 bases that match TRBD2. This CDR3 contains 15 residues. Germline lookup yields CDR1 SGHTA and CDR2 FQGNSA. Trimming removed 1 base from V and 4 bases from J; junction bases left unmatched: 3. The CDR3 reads CASSLGLAGRYEQYF. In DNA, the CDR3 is TGTGCCAGCAGCTTAGGACTAGCGGGGAGGTACGAGCAGTACTTC.

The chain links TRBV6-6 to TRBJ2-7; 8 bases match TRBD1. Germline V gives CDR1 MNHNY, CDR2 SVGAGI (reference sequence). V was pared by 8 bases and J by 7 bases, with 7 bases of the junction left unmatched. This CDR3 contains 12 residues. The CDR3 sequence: CASLQGAGEQYF. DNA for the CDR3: TGTGCCAGCCTCCAGGGGGCGGGTGAGCAGTACTTC.

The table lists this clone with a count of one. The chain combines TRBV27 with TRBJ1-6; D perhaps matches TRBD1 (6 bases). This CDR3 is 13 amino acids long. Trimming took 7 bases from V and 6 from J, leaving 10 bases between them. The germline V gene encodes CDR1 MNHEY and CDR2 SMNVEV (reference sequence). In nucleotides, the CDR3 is TGTGCCAGCAAGCCAGGGGCTAATTCACCCCTCCACTTT. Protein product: CASKPGANSPLHF.

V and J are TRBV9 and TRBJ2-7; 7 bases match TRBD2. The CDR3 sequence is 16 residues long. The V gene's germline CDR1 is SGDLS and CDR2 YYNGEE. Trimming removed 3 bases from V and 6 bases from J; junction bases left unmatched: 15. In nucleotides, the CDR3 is TGTGCCAGCAGCGCCACGGCGGCTAGCGGTCCCTCCGAGCAGTACTTC. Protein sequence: CASSATAASGPSEQYF.

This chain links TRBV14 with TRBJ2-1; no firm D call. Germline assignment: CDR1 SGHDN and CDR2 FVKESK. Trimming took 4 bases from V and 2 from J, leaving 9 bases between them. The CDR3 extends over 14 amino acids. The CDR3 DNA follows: TGTGCCAGCAGCCCCGCAGTACCCTACAATGAGCAGTTCTTC. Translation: CASSPAVPYNEQFF.

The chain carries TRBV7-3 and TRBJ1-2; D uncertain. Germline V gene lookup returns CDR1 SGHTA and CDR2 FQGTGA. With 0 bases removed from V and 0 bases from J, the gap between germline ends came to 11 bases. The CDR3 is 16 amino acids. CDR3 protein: CASSLTGDTTNYGYTF. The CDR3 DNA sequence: TGTGCCAGCAGCTTAACGGGCGACACCACTAACTATGGCTACACCTTC. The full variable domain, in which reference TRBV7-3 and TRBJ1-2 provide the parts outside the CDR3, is GAGVSQTPSNKVTEKGKYVELRCDPISGHTALYWYRQSLGQGPEFLIYFQGTGAADDSGLPNDRFFAVRPEGSVSTLKIQRTERGDSAVYLCASSLTGDTTNYGYTFGSGTRLTVV.

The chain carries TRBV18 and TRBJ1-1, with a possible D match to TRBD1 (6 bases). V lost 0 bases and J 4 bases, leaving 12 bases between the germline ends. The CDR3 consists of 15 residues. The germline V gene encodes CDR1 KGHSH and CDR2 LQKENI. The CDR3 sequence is CASSPPRGPITEAFF. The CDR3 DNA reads TGTGCCAGCTCACCACCCAGGGGCCCCATCACTGAAGCTTTCTTT.

The CDR3 protein is CASSQVGTGGFSNQPQHF. CDR3 sequence (DNA): TGCGCCAGCAGCCAGGTGGGGACAGGGGGCTTTAGCAATCAGCCCCAGCATTTT. The chain couples TRBV4-1 to TRBJ1-5, with TRBD1 identical over 12 bases. This CDR3 region has 18 residues. V shed 3 bases and J 0 bases; nucleotides not matched to a gene: 6. The germline V gene has CDR1 MGHRA and CDR2 YSYEKL.

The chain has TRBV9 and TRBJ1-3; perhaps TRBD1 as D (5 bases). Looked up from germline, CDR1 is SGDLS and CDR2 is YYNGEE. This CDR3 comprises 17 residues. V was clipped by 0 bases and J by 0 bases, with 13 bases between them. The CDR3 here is CASSVEGQFRSGNTIYF. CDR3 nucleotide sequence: TGTGCCAGCAGCGTAGAGGGGCAGTTTCGCTCTGGAAACACCATATATTTT.

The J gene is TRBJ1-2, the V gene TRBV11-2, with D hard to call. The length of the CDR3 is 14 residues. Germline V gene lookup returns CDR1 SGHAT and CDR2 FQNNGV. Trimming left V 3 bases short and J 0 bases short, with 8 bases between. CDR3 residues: CASSFVPANYGYTF. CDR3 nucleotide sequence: TGTGCCAGCAGCTTTGTACCAGCTAACTATGGCTACACCTTC. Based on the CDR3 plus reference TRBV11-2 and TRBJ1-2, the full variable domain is EAGVAQSPRYKIIEKRQSVAFWCNPISGHATLYWYQQILGQGPKLLIQFQNNGVVDDSQLPKDRFSAERLKGVDSTLKIQPAKLEDSAVYLCASSFVPANYGYTFGSGTRLTVV.

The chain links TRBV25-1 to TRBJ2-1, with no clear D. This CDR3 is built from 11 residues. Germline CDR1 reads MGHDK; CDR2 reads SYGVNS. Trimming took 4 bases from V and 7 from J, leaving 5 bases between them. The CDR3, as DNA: TGTGCCAGCAGTGTAGAGAATGAGCAGTTCTTC. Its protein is CASSVENEQFF.

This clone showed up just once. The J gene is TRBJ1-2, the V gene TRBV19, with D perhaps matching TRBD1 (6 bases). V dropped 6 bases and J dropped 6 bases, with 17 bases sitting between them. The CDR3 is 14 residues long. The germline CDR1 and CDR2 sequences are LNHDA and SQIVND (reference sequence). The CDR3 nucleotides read TGTGCCAGTAGATCTCAGGGGCGCGAAGATGGCTACACCTTC. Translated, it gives CASRSQGREDGYTF.

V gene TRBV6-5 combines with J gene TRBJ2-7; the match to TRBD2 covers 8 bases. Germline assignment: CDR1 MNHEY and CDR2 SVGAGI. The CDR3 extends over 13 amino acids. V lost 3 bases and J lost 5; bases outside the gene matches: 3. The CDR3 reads CASSYSGVNEQYF. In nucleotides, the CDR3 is TGTGCCAGCAGTTATAGCGGGGTCAACGAGCAGTACTTC.

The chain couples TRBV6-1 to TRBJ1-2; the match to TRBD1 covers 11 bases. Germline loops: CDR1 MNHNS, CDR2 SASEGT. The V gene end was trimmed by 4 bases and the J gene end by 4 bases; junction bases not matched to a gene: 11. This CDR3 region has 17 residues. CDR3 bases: TGTGCCAGCAGTGCCCCCCCGGGACAGGGGGTTAGCTATGGCTACACCTTC. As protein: CASSAPPGQGVSYGYTF.

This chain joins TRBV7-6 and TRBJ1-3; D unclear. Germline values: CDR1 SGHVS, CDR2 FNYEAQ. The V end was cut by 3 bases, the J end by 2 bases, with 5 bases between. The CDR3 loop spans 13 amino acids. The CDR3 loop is CASSFPTGNTIYF. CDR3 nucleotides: TGTGCCAGCAGCTTTCCGACTGGAAACACCATATATTTT.

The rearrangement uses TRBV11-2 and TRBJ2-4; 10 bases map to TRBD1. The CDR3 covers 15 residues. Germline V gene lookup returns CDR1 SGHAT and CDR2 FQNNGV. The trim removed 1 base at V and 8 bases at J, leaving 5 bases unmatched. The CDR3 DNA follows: TGTGCCAGCAGCTTAGTCGTGGGGACAGGGGACATTCAGTACTTC. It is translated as CASSLVVGTGDIQYF.

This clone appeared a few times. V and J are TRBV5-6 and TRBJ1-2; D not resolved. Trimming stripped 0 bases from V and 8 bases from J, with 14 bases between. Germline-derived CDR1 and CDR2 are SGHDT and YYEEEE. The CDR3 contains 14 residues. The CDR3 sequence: CASSLVVSGTGYTF. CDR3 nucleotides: TGTGCCAGCAGCTTGGTAGTCTCAGGTACAGGCTACACCTTC.

The CDR3 DNA follows: TGTGCCAGCAGTCGGACTAGCGGGGGTAAAGAGACCCAGTACTTC. This translates into CASSRTSGGKETQYF. The chain combines TRBV6-5 with TRBJ2-5, with 13 bases matching TRBD2. V shed 5 bases, J shed 3 bases, and the junction held 3 bases outside the gene matches. The germline V gene encodes CDR1 MNHEY and CDR2 SVGAGI. The CDR3 sequence is 15 residues long.

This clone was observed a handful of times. The CDR3 nucleotides read TGTGCCAGCAGCCCGCCCGGAAACACCATATATTTT. Encoded protein: CASSPPGNTIYF. V is TRBV7-9 and J is TRBJ1-3; D gene uncertain. The CDR3 sequence is 12 residues long. CDR1 and CDR2 (germline): SEHNR, FQNEAQ (reference sequence). V lost 5 bases to trimming and J lost 4 bases, with 6 bases between them.

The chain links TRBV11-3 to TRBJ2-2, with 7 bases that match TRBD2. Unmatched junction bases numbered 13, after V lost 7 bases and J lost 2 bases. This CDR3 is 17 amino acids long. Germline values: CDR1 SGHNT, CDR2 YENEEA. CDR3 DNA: TGTGCCAGCAAGGCCTGGGAGGGCGCGGGAAACACCGGGGAGCTGTTTTTT. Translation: CASKAWEGAGNTGELFF.